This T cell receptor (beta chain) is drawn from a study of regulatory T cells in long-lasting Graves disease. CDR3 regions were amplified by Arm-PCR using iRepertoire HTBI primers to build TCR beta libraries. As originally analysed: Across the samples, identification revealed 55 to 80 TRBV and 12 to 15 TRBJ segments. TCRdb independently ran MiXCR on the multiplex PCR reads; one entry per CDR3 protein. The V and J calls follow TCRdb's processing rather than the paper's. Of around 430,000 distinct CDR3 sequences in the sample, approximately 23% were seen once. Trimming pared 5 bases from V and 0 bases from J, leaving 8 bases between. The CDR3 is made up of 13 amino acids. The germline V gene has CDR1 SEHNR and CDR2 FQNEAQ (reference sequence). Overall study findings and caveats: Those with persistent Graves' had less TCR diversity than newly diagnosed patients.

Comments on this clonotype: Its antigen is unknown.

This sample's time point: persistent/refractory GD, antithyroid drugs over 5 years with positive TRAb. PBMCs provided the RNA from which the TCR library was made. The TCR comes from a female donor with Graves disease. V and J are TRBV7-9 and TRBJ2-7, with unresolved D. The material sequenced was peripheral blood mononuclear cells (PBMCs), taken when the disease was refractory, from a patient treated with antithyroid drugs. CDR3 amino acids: CASSDGSSYEQYF. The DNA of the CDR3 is TGTGCCAGCAGCGACGGAAGCTCCTACGAGCAGTACTTC.